The rows below give T cell receptor beta chains drawn from one sample of a study of CD8 T cells in Susac syndrome. Each CDR3 protein gets one entry after TCRdb re-called the immunoSEQ multiplex PCR reads with MiXCR. The repertoire holds about 240,000 distinct CDR3 sequences, with 90% to 97% as singletons. Source material: CD4+ T cells from PBMCs. The receptor source for this set is a human donor with Susac syndrome. CDR3s include the opening cysteine and the closing phenylalanine or tryptophan. Fields, in order: J gene, clone size, D gene, V gene, CDR3 DNA, CDR3 protein. D genes are given only for firm matches. Only part of the rows carry a size: once, few, many, or a class if the clone is expanded.

J gene: TRBJ1-5
clone size: few
D gene: NA
V gene: TRBV12-3/TRBV12-4
CDR3 DNA: TGTGCCAGCAGTTTGGGTCAGCCCCAGCATTTT
CDR3 protein: CASSLGQPQHF

J gene: TRBJ2-1
clone size: NA
D gene: TRBD2
V gene: TRBV30
CDR3 DNA: TGTGCCTGGATTCGTAGCGGGAGCTCCTACAATGAGCAGTTCTTC
CDR3 protein: CAWIRSGSSYNEQFF

J gene: TRBJ1-2
clone size: NA
D gene: NA
V gene: TRBV4-2
CDR3 DNA: TGTGCCAGCAGCCAACAGGGGTCCTATGGCTACACCTTC
CDR3 protein: CASSQQGSYGYTF

J gene: TRBJ1-2
clone size: NA
D gene: NA
V gene: TRBV28
CDR3 DNA: TGTGCCAGCAGTTCCGGACGGAAGGGCTACACCTTC
CDR3 protein: CASSSGRKGYTF

J gene: TRBJ2-7
clone size: NA
D gene: NA
V gene: TRBV6-5
CDR3 DNA: TGTGCCAGCAGTTACTCTGGCGAGCAGTACTTC
CDR3 protein: CASSYSGEQYF

J gene: TRBJ1-5
clone size: NA
D gene: NA
V gene: TRBV20-1
CDR3 DNA: TGCAGTGCGAATGACAGCCCGAATCAGCCCCAGCATTTT
CDR3 protein: CSANDSPNQPQHF

J gene: TRBJ2-3
clone size: once
D gene: TRBD1
V gene: TRBV28
CDR3 DNA: TGTGCCAGCAGTCCCAACAGGGGATTGTCGACAGATACGCAGTATTTT
CDR3 protein: CASSPNRGLSTDTQYF

J gene: TRBJ1-2
clone size: NA
D gene: NA
V gene: TRBV19
CDR3 DNA: TGTGCCAGTAGCACAGCAACTAACTATGGCTACACCTTC
CDR3 protein: CASSTATNYGYTF

J gene: TRBJ2-1
clone size: NA
D gene: NA
V gene: TRBV7-8
CDR3 DNA: TGTGCCAGCAGCTTAAAGGCAGGGGAGCGCAATGAGCAGTTCTTC
CDR3 protein: CASSLKAGERNEQFF

J gene: TRBJ2-3
clone size: NA
D gene: TRBD2
V gene: TRBV20-1
CDR3 DNA: TGCAGTGTAGACGGCGGGAGGAGCTCGAGGGATACGCAGTATTTT
CDR3 protein: CSVDGGRSSRDTQYF

J gene: TRBJ2-1
clone size: NA
D gene: TRBD2
V gene: TRBV7-3
CDR3 DNA: TGTGCCAGCAGCTTAAAAGTGGGAGGGGTCAATCACTACAATGAGCAGTTCTTC
CDR3 protein: CASSLKVGGVNHYNEQFF

J gene: TRBJ2-1
clone size: NA
D gene: NA
V gene: TRBV20-1
CDR3 DNA: TGCAGTGCTAGAGGACTAGGAGAGGCCTACAATGAGCAGTTCTTC
CDR3 protein: CSARGLGEAYNEQFF

J gene: TRBJ2-5
clone size: NA
D gene: NA
V gene: TRBV13
CDR3 DNA: TGTGCCAGCAGCTTGTTAGCCCTCCGGGAGACCCAGTACTTC
CDR3 protein: CASSLLALRETQYF

J gene: TRBJ2-3
clone size: NA
D gene: TRBD1
V gene: TRBV4-2
CDR3 DNA: TGTGCCAGCAGCCAAGGGGAGCCCTGGGACAGGTCCCCAGATACGCAGTATTTT
CDR3 protein: CASSQGEPWDRSPDTQYF

J gene: TRBJ1-2
clone size: NA
D gene: NA
V gene: TRBV29-1
CDR3 DNA: TGCAGCGTTGACAACAGGGACTGGTGGGGTGGCTACACCTTC
CDR3 protein: CSVDNRDWWGGYTF

J gene: TRBJ2-2
clone size: NA
D gene: TRBD2
V gene: TRBV7-8
CDR3 DNA: TGTGCCAGCAGCAGTAGCGGGAGCCCCGGGGAGCTGTTTTTT
CDR3 protein: CASSSSGSPGELFF

J gene: TRBJ2-2
clone size: NA
D gene: NA
V gene: TRBV15
CDR3 DNA: TGTGCCACCAGCAGAGATCATGTTGGGGGCACGAACACCGGGGAGCTGTTTTTT
CDR3 protein: CATSRDHVGGTNTGELFF

J gene: TRBJ2-4
clone size: NA
D gene: NA
V gene: TRBV6-5
CDR3 DNA: TGTGCCAGCAGCTCGGGACGGTTAGCCAAAAACATTCAGTACTTC
CDR3 protein: CASSSGRLAKNIQYF

J gene: TRBJ2-2
clone size: NA
D gene: TRBD2
V gene: TRBV15
CDR3 DNA: TGTGCCACCAGCAGAGATCCCCCGGGAGGCGGCACCGGGGAGCTGTTTTTT
CDR3 protein: CATSRDPPGGGTGELFF

J gene: TRBJ1-2
clone size: NA
D gene: NA
V gene: TRBV2
CDR3 DNA: TGTGCCAGCAGTGAATCCCAGGGACTGCTAGCTGGTGGCTACACCTTC
CDR3 protein: CASSESQGLLAGGYTF

J gene: TRBJ2-7
clone size: once
D gene: NA
V gene: TRBV15
CDR3 DNA: TGTGCCACCAGCAGAGGCGATGGGGACTCCTACGAGCAGTACTTC
CDR3 protein: CATSRGDGDSYEQYF

J gene: TRBJ2-1
clone size: NA
D gene: TRBD2
V gene: TRBV30
CDR3 DNA: TGTGCCTGGAGGCCCAGCGGGGGAGAGCAGTTCTTC
CDR3 protein: CAWRPSGGEQFF

J gene: TRBJ1-1
clone size: NA
D gene: NA
V gene: TRBV19
CDR3 DNA: TGTGCCACCCGAATGGGTCCCCCTAGGGACACTGAAGCTTTCTTT
CDR3 protein: CATRMGPPRDTEAFF

J gene: TRBJ2-3
clone size: NA
D gene: NA
V gene: TRBV18
CDR3 DNA: TGTGCCAGCTCACCGGATAGGACTGCAGATACGCAGTATTTT
CDR3 protein: CASSPDRTADTQYF